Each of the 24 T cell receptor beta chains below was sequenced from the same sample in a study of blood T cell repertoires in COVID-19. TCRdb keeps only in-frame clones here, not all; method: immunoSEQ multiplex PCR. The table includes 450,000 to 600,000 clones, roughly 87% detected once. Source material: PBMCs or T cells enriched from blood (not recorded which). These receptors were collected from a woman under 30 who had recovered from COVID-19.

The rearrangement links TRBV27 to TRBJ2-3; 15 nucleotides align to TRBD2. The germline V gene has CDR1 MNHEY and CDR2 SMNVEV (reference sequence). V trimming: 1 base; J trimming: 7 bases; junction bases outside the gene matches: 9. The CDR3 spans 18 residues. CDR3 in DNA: TGTGCCAGCAGTTTATATGGGGGACTAGCGGGGGGTACCTATACGCAGTATTTT. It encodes CASSLYGGLAGGTYTQYF.

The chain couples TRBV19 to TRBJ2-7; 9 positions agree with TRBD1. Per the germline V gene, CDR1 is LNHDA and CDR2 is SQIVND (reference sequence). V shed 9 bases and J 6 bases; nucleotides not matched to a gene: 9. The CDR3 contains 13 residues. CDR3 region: CASGTGLTFEQYF. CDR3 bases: TGTGCCAGCGGGACAGGGCTTACGTTCGAGCAGTACTTC.

CDR3 nucleotides: TGTGCCAGCAGGGGGACAGGGGCCCCTGAAGCTTTCTTT. Encoded protein: CASRGTGAPEAFF. This chain uses TRBV7-9 with TRBJ1-1; TRBD1 matches 10 bases. Trimming removed 6 bases from V and 6 bases from J; junction bases left unmatched: 4. Per the germline V gene, CDR1 is SEHNR and CDR2 is FQNEAQ (reference sequence). The CDR3 runs 13 residues.

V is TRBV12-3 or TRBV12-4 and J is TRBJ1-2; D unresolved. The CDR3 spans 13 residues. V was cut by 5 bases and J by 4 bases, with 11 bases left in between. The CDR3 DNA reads TGTGCCAGCAGTGACGCCCGGGGCTATGGCTACACCTTC. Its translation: CASSDARGYGYTF.

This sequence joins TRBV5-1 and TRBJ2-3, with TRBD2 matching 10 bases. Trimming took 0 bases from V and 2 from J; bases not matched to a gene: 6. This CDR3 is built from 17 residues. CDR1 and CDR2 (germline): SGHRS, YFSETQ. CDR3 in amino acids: CASSLDVAGGSTDTQYF. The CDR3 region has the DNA TGCGCCAGCAGCTTGGATGTAGCGGGGGGTTCCACAGATACGCAGTATTTT.

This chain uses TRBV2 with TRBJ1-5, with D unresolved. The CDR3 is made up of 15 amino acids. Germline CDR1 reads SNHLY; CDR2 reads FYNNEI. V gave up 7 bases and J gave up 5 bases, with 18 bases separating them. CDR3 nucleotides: TGTGCCAGCAATTTTGACACGGGAGGCGATCAGCCCCAGCATTTT. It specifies CASNFDTGGDQPQHF.

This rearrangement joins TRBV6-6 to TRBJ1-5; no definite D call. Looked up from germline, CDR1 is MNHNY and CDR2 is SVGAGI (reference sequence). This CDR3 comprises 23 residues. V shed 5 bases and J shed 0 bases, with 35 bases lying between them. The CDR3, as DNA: TGTGCCAGCAGTCCGGCGACAACTTGTAAGTACCGAAAAACATTAAATAGCAATCAGCCCCAGCATTTT. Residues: CASSPATTCKYRKTLNSNQPQHF.

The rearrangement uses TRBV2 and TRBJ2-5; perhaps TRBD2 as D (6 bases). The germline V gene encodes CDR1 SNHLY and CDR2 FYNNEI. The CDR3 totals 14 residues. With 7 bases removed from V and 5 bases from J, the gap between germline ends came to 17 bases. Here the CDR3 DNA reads TGTGCCAGCACGGGCGGGGTCAGTAGGGAGACCCAGTACTTC. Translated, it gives CASTGGVSRETQYF.

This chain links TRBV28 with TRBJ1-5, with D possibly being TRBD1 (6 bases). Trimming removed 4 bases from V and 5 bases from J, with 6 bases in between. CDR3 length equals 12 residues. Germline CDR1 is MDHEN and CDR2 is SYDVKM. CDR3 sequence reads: CASSYRDQPQHF. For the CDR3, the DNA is TGTGCCAGCAGTTACAGGGATCAGCCCCAGCATTTT.

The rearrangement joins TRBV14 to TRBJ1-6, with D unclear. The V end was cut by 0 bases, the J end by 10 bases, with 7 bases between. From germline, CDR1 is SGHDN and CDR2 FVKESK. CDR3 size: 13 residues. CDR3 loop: CASSQEAESPLHF. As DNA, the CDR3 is TGTGCCAGCAGCCAAGAGGCAGAATCACCCCTCCACTTT.

The CDR3 DNA reads as TGTGCCAGCAGCCAGGGCGCAGGGGTAGACTATGGCTACACCTTC. It codes for CASSQGAGVDYGYTF. This rearrangement joins TRBV4-2 to TRBJ1-2; maybe TRBD1 (6 bases). The CDR3 contains 15 residues. Looked up from germline, CDR1 is LGHNA and CDR2 is YNFKEQ. Trimming took off 3 bases at V and 3 bases at J, with 14 bases between the two ends.

CDR3 protein: CASSPSRTGGYGYTF. CDR3 coding DNA: TGTGCCAGCAGCCCTAGCCGGACGGGTGGGTATGGCTACACCTTC. The chain uses TRBV7-8 and TRBJ1-2; no clear D. V was shortened by 5 bases and J by 5 bases, with 18 bases between the two germline ends. CDR1 and CDR2 from the germline V gene are SGHVS and FQNEAQ. There are 15 residues in the CDR3.

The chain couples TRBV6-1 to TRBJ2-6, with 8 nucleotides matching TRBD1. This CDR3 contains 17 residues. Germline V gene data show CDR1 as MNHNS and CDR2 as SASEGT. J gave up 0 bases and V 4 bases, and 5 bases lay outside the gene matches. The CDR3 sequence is CASSGTGSSSGANVLTF. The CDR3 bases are TGTGCCAGCAGTGGGACAGGGTCTAGCTCTGGGGCCAACGTCCTGACTTTC.

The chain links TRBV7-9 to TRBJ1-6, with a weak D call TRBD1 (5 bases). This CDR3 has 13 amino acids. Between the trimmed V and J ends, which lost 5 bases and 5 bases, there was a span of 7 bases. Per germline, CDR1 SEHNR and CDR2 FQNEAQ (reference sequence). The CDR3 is CASSPRDNSPLHF. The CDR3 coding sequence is TGTGCCAGCAGCCCCAGGGATAATTCACCCCTCCACTTT.

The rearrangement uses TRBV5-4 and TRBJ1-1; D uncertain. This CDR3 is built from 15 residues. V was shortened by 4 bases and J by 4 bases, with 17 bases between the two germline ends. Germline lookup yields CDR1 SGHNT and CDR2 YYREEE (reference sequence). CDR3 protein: CASSPGLGIATEAFF. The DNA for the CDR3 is TGTGCCAGCAGCCCCGGGTTAGGAATAGCCACTGAAGCTTTCTTT.

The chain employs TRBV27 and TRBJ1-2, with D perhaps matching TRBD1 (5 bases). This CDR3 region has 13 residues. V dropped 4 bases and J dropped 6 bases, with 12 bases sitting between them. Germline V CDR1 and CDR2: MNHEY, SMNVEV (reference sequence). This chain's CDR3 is CASSSAGGDGYTF. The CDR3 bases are TGTGCCAGCAGTTCTGCGGGGGGGGATGGCTACACCTTC.

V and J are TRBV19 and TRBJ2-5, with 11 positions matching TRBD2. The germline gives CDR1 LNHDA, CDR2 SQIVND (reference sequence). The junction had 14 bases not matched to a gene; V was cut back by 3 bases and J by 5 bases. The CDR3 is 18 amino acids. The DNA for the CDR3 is TGTGCCAGTAGTATCCTCCTAGCGGGGGGACCGGGAGGGGAGACCCAGTACTTC. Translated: CASSILLAGGPGGETQYF.

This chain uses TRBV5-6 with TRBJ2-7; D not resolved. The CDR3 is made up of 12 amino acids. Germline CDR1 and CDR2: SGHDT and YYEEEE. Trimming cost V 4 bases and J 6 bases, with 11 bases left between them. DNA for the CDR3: TGTGCCAGCAGCCCCCAGGCCGGCGAGCAGTACTTC. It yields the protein CASSPQAGEQYF.

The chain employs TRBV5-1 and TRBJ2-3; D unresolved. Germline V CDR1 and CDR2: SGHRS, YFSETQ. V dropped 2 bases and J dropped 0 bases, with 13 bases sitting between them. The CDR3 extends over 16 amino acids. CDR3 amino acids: CASSFALSQSTDTQYF. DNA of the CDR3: TGCGCCAGCAGCTTCGCACTGTCTCAAAGCACAGATACGCAGTATTTT.

CDR3 in DNA: TGTGCCAGCAGCAGCGGACAGGGGTTAAATGAAAAACTGTTTTTT. Translating it yields CASSSGQGLNEKLFF. The chain employs TRBV5-8 and TRBJ1-4; 9 bases are shared with TRBD1. The CDR3 length is 15 residues. Germline CDR1 reads SGHTS; CDR2 reads YDEGEE. Trimming at V came to 4 bases and at J to 5 bases, leaving 6 bases not matched to a gene.

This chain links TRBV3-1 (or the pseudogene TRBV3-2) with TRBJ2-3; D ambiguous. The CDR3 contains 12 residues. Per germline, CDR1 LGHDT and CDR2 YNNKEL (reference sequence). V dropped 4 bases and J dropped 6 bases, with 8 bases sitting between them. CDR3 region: CASSPAEDTQYF. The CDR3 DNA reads TGTGCCAGCAGCCCGGCGGAGGATACGCAGTATTTT.

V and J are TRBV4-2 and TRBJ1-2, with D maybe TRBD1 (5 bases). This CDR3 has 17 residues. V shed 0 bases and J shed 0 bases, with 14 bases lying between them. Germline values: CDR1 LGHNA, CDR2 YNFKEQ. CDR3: CASSQEAWGGPNYGYTF. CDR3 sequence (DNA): TGTGCCAGCAGCCAAGAGGCTTGGGGGGGACCTAACTATGGCTACACCTTC.

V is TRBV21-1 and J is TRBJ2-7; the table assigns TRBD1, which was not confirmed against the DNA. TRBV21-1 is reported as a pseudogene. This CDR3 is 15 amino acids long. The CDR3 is CASSLSRDSRYEQYF. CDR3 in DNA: TGTGCCAGCAGCCTCTCTCGGGACAGCCGATACGAGCAGTACTTC.

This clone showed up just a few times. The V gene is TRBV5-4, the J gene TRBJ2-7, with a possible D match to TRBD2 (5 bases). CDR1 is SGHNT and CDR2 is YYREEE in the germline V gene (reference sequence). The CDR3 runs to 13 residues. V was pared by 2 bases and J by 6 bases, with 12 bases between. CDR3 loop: CASSLFREGEQYF. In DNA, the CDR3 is TGTGCCAGCAGCTTATTCCGTGAGGGCGAGCAGTACTTC.